This T cell receptor (beta chain) emerged from a study of tumor-infiltrating lymphocytes in localized non-small cell lung cancer. Study-wide findings and caveats: Higher tumor T cell infiltration than in uninvolved lung was supported by TCRbeta sequencing. Different pieces of the same tissue were used for each assay.

Repertoires were generated with immunoSEQ multiplex PCR, while TCRdb's copy carries only in-frame clones and drops some. The sample has fewer than 12,000 clones, about 69% seen once. The CDR3 contains 14 residues. The ends lost 5 bases at V and 3 bases at J; junction bases unmatched: 7. Germline CDR1 and CDR2: MNHEY and SVGAGI. On this clone: The antigen is not known.

The chain is built from TRBV6-5 and TRBJ2-7; 7 bases map to TRBD1. Source material: lung tumor tissue. The receptor was isolated from a human donor with non-small cell lung cancer. In DNA, the CDR3 is TGTGCCAGCAGTGCCCGGACAGGCCACTACGAGCAGTACTTC. It codes for CASSARTGHYEQYF.